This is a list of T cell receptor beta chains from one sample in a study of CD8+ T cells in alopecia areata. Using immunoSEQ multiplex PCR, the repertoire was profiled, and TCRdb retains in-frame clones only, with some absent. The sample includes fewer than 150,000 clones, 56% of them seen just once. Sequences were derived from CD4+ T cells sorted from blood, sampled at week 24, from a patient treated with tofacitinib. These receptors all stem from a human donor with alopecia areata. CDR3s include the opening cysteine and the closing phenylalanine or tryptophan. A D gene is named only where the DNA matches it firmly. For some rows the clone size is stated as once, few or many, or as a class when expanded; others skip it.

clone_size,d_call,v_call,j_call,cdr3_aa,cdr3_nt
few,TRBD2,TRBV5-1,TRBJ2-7,CASSPGGTSGDSYEQYF,TGCGCCAGCAGCCCAGGCGGGACTAGCGGGGACTCCTACGAGCAGTACTTC
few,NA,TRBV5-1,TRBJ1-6,CASSSRQSSYNSPLHF,TGCGCCAGCAGCTCTCGACAGAGCTCCTATAATTCACCCCTCCACTTT
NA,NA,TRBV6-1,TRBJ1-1,CASSEHLNTEAFF,TGTGCCAGCAGTGAACACCTGAACACTGAAGCTTTCTTT
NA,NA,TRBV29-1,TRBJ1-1,CSVERGGPEAFF,TGCAGCGTTGAGAGGGGGGGGCCTGAAGCTTTCTTT
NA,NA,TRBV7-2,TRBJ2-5,CASSLGGRAKETQYF,TGTGCCAGCAGCTTAGGGGGTAGAGCCAAAGAGACCCAGTACTTC
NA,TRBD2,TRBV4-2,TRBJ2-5,CASSHAGLAETQYF,TGTGCCAGCAGCCACGCGGGACTAGCGGAGACCCAGTACTTC
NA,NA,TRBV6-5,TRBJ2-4,CASSRTEKNIQYF,TGTGCCAGCAGCAGGACAGAGAAAAACATTCAGTACTTC
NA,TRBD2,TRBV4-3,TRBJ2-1,CASSQDQLAGGGNEQFF,TGCGCCAGCAGCCAAGATCAGTTAGCGGGGGGAGGCAATGAGCAGTTCTTC
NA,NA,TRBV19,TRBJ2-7,CASSPQAGASYEQYF,TGTGCCAGTAGTCCCCAGGCAGGGGCCTCCTACGAGCAGTACTTC
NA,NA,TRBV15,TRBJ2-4,CATSRDVGSGNIQYF,TGTGCCACCAGCAGAGATGTAGGGTCGGGGAACATTCAGTACTTC
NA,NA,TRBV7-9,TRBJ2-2,CASSLEALRTGELFF,TGTGCCAGCAGCTTAGAAGCGTTACGAACCGGGGAGCTGTTTTTT
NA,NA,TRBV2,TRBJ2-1,CASRGIAAYSGWFF,TGTGCCAGCAGGGGGATAGCGGCGTACTCCGGGTGGTTCTTC
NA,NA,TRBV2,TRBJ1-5,CASSSTGLSNQPQHF,TGTGCCAGCTCCTCTACAGGCCTTAGCAATCAGCCCCAGCATTTT